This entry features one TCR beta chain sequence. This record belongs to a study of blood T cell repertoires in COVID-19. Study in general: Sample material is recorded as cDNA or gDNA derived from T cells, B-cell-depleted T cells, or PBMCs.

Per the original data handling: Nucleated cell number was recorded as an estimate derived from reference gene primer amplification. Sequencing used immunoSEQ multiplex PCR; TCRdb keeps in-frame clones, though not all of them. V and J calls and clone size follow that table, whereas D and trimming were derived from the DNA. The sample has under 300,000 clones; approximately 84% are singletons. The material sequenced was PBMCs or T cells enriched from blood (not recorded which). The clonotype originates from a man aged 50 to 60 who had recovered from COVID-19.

Here the CDR3 DNA reads TGTGCCAGCAGCTTGGGAGCGGGGAGGAAAGAGACCCAGTACTTC. Amino acid sequence: CASSLGAGRKETQYF. This rearrangement joins TRBV5-5 to TRBJ2-5, with 7 nucleotides matching TRBD2. This CDR3 comprises 15 residues. Germline loops: CDR1 SGHKS, CDR2 YYEKEE (reference sequence). The V gene end was trimmed by 0 bases and the J gene end by 3 bases; junction bases not matched to a gene: 5.